This TCR beta chain was observed in a study of T cells in tuberculosis. The assay was immunoSEQ multiplex PCR, and TCRdb's table has in-frame clones only and misses some. The sample records approximately 59,000 clones, nearly 90% being singletons. Thawed, overnight-rested PBMC were stained with GMM-loaded CD1B tetramer, viability dye and anti-CD3, then sorted. The CD1B tetramers carried C32 glucose monomycolate purified from Rhodococcus equi. The germline V gene encodes CDR1 MNHNS and CDR2 SASEGT. V lost 7 bases and J lost 7; bases outside the gene matches: 12. The CDR3 loop spans 15 amino acids. The sequence was collected from an adult woman with latent tuberculosis. The sequenced sample consisted of CD1b-GMM tetramer-negative cells sorted from PBMCs. The V and J genes are TRBV6-1 and TRBJ1-4; the match to TRBD1 covers 7 bases. The CDR3: CASTEGAQQVEKLFF. The CDR3 nucleotides are TGTGCCAGCACGGAGGGGGCACAGCAGGTTGAAAAACTGTTTTTT.